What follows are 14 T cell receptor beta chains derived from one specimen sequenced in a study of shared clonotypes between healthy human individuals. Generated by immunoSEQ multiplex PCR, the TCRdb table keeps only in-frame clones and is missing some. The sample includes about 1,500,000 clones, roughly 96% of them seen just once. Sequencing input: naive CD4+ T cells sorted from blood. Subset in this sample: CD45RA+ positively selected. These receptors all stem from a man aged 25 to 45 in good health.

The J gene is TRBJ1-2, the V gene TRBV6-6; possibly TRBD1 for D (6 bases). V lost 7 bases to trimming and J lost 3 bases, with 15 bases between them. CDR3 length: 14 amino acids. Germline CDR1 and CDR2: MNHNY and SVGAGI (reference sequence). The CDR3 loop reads CASKLTGLHYGYTF. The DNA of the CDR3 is TGTGCCAGCAAACTAACAGGGCTGCACTATGGCTACACCTTC.

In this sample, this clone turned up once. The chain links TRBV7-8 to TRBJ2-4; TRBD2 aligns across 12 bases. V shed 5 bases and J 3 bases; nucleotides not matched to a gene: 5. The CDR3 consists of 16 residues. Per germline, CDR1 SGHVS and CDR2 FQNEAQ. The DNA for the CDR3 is TGTGCCAGCAGCCCGCGACTAGCGGGAGTCAAAAACATTCAGTACTTC. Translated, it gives CASSPRLAGVKNIQYF. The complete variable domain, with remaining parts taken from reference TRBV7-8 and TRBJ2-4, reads GAGVSQSPRYKVAKRGQDVALRCDPISGHVSLFWYQQALGQGPEFLTYFQNEAQLDKSGLPSDRFFAERPEGSVSTLKIQRTQQEDSAVYLCASSPRLAGVKNIQYFGAGTRLSVL.

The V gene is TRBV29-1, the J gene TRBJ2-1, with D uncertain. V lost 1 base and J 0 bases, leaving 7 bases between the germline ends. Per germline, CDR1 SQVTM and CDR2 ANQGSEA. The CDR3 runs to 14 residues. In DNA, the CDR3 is TGCAGCGTTGAAGGTCAGCCCTCCTACAATGAGCAGTTCTTC. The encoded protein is CSVEGQPSYNEQFF.

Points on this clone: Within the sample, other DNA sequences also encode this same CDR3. The CDR3 loop reads CASSLGRANTGELFF. The CDR3 DNA is TGCGCCAGCAGCTTAGGTAGGGCGAACACCGGGGAGCTGTTTTTT. The chain carries TRBV5-1 and TRBJ2-2; D uncertain. Trimming cost V 2 bases and J 0 bases, with 8 bases left between them. This CDR3 region has 15 residues. The germline gives CDR1 SGHRS, CDR2 YFSETQ.

CDR3 sequence reads: CASSGGDYNEQFF. The CDR3 DNA reads TGTGCCAGCAGTGGCGGGGACTACAATGAGCAGTTCTTC. V usage is TRBV6-1 and J usage is TRBJ2-1, with TRBD2 as a possible D gene (6 bases). V was shortened by 4 bases and J by 3 bases, with 7 bases between the two germline ends. This CDR3 has 13 amino acids. CDR1 MNHNS and CDR2 SASEGT come from the germline V gene.

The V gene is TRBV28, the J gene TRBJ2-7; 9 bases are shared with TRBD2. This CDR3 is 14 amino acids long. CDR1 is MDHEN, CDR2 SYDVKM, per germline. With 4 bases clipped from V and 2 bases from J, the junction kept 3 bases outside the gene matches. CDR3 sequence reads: CASSWAGGPYEQYF. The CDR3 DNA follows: TGTGCCAGCAGTTGGGCGGGAGGGCCCTACGAGCAGTACTTC. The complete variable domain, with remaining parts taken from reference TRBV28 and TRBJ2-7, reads DVKVTQSSRYLVKRTGEKVFLECVQDMDHENMFWYRQDPGLGLRLIYFSYDVKMKEKGDIPEGYSVSREKKERFSLILESASTNQTSMYLCASSWAGGPYEQYFGPGTRLTVT.

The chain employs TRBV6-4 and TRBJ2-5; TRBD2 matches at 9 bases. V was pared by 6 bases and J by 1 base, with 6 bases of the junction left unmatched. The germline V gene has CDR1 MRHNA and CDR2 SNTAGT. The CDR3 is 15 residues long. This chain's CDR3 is CASRLTSGLQETQYF. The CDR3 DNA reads TGTGCCAGCAGATTAACTAGCGGGCTCCAAGAGACCCAGTACTTC.

Written as DNA, the CDR3 is TGTGCCAGCAGTACCCCAGCGGGGTTCACAGATACGCAGTATTTT. Protein sequence: CASSTPAGFTDTQYF. The chain employs TRBV28 and TRBJ2-3; 7 nucleotides agree with TRBD2. With 5 bases clipped from V and 2 bases from J, the junction kept 7 bases outside the gene matches. Per germline, CDR1 MDHEN and CDR2 SYDVKM. CDR3 length: 15 amino acids.

CDR3 loop: CASSLALTGNYEQYF. As DNA, the CDR3 is TGTGCCAGCAGCTTAGCCCTGACAGGGAACTACGAGCAGTACTTC. This chain joins TRBV7-2 and TRBJ2-7; 7 bases line up with TRBD1. Germline V gene lookup returns CDR1 SGHTA and CDR2 FQGNSA. J gave up 3 bases and V 0 bases, and 5 bases lay outside the gene matches. This CDR3 comprises 15 residues.

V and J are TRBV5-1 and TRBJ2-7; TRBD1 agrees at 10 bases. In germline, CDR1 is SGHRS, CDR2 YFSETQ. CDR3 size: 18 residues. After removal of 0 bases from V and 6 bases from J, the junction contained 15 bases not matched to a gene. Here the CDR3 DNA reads TGCGCCAGCAGCTTGGCAGGTGTAGAGGGGACAGGGGTTTCCGAGCAGTACTTC. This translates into CASSLAGVEGTGVSEQYF.

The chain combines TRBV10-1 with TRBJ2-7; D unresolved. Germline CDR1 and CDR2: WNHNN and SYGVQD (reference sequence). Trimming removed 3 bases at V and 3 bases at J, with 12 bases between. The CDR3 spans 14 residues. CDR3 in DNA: TGCGCCAGCAGTGATGGTCCGGCGGTCTACGAGCAGTACTTC. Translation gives CASSDGPAVYEQYF.

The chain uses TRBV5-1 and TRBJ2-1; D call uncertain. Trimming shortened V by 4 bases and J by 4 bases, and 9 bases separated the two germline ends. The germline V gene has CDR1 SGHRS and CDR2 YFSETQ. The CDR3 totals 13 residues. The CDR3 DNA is TGCGCCAGCAGCAGCGACAAATACAATGAGCAGTTCTTC. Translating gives CASSSDKYNEQFF.

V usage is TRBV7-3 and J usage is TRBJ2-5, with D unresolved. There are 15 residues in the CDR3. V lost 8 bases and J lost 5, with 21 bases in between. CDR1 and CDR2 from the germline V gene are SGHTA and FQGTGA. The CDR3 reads CASARNTGVEETQYF. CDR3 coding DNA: TGTGCCAGCGCAAGGAATACTGGGGTTGAGGAGACCCAGTACTTC.

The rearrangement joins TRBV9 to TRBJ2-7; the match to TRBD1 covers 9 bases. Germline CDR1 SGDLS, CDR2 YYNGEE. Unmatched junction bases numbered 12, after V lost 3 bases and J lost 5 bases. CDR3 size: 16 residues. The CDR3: CASSAGPDRGWDEQYF. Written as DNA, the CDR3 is TGTGCCAGCAGCGCAGGACCGGACAGGGGCTGGGACGAGCAGTACTTC.